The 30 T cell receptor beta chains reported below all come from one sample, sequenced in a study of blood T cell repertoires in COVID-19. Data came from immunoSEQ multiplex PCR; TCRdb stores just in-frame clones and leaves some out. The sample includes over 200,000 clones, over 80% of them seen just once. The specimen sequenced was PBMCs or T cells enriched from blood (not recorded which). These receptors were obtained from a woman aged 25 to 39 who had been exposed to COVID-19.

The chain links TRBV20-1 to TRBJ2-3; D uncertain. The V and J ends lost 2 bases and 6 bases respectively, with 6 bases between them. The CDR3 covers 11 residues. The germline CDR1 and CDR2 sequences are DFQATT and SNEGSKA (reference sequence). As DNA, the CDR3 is TGCAGTGCTAGAATAGAGGATACGCAGTATTTT. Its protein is CSARIEDTQYF.

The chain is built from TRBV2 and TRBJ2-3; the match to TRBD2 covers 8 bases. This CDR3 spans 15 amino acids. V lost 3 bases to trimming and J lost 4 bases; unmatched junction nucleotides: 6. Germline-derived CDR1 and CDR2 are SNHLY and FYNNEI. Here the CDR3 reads CASSEAGTRADTQYF. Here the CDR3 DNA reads TGTGCCAGCAGTGAGGCCGGGACTAGGGCAGATACGCAGTATTTT. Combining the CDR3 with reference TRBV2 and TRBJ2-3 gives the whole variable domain EPEVTQTPSHQVTQMGQEVILRCVPISNHLYFYWYRQILGQKVEFLVSFYNNEISEKSEIFDDQFSVERPDGSNFTLKIRSTKLEDSAMYFCASSEAGTRADTQYFGPGTRLTVL.

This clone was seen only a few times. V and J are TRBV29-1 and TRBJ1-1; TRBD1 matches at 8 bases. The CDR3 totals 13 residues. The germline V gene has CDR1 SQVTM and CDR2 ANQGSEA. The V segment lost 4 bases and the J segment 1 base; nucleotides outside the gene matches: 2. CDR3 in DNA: TGCAGCGTTGCGGACAGGGAGAACACTGAAGCTTTCTTT. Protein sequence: CSVADRENTEAFF.

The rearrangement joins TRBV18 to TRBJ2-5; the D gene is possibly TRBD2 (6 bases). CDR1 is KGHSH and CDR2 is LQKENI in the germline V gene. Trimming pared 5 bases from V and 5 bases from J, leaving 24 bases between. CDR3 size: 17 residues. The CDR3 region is CASSTTRTGPREETQYF. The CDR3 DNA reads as TGTGCCAGCTCAACAACAAGAACCGGGCCCCGGGAGGAGACCCAGTACTTC.

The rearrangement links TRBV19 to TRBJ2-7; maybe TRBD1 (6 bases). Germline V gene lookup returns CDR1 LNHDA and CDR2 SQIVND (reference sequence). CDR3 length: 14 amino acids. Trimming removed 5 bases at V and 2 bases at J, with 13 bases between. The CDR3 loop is CASSVGASTYEQYF. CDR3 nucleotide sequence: TGTGCCAGTAGTGTGGGGGCCAGTACCTACGAGCAGTACTTC.

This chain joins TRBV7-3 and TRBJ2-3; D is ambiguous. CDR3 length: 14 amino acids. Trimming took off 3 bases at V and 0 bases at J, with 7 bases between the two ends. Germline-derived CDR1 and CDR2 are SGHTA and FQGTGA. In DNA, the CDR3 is TGTGCCAGCAGCTTTCTATCCAGCACAGATACGCAGTATTTT. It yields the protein CASSFLSSTDTQYF.

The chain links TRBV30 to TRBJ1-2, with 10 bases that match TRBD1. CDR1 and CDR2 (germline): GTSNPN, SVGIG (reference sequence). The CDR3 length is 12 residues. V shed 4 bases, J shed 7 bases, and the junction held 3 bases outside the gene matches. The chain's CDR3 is CAWTWDRGGYTF. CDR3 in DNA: TGTGCCTGGACCTGGGACAGGGGTGGCTACACCTTC.

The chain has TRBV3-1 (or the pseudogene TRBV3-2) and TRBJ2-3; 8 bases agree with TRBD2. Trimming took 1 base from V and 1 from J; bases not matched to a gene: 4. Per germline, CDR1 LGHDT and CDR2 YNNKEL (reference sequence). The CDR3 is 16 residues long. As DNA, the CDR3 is TGTGCCAGCAGCCAAGTTAGCGGGATCGGCACAGATACGCAGTATTTT. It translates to CASSQVSGIGTDTQYF.

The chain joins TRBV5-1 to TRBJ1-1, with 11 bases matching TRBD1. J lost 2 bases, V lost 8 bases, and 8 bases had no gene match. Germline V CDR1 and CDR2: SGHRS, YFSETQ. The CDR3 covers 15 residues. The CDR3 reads CASDYGTGGNTEAFF. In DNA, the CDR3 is TGCGCCAGTGACTACGGGACAGGGGGAAACACTGAAGCTTTCTTT.

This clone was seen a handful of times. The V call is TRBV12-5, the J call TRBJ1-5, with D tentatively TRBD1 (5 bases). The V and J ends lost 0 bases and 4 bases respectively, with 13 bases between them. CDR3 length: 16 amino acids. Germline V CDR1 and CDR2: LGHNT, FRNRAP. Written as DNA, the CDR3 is TGTGCTAGTGGTTTGGTACTGCGGGGGAGGAATCAGCCCCAGCATTTT. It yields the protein CASGLVLRGRNQPQHF.

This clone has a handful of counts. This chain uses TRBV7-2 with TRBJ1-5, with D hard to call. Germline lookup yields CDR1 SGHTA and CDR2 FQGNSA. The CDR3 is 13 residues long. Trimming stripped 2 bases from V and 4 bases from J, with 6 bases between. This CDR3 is CASSLHTNQPQHF. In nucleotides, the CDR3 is TGTGCCAGCAGCTTACACACGAATCAGCCCCAGCATTTT. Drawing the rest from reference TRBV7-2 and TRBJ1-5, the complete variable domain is GAGVSQSPSNKVTEKGKDVELRCDPISGHTALYWYRQSLGQGLEFLIYFQGNSAPDKSGLPSDRFSAERTGGSVSTLTIQRTQQEDSAVYLCASSLHTNQPQHFGDGTRLSIL.

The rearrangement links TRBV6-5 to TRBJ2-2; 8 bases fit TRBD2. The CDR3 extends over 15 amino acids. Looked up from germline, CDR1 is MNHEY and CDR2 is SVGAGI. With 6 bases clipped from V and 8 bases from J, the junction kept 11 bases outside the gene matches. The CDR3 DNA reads TGTGCCAGCAGCTTACAACCGGGACTAGGAGGGGAGCTGTTTTTT. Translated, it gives CASSLQPGLGGELFF.

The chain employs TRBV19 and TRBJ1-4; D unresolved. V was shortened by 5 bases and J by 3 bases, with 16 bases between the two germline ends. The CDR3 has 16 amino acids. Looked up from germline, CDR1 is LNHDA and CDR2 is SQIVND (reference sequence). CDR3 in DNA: TGTGCCAGTAGTTCTTTATTCGCGAAATCTAATGAAAAACTGTTTTTT. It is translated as CASSSLFAKSNEKLFF.

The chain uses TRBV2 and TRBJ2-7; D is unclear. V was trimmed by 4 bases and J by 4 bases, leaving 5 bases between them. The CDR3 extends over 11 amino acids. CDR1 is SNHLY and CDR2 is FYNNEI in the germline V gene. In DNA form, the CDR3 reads TGTGCCAGCAGTGGGAGATACGAGCAGTACTTC. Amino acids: CASSGRYEQYF.

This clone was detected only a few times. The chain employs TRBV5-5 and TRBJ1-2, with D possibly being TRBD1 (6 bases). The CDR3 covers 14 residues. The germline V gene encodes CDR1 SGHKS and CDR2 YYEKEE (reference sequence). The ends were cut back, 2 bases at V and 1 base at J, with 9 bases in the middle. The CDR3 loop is CASSLGGVNYGYTF. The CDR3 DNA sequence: TGTGCCAGCAGCTTAGGGGGGGTTAACTATGGCTACACCTTC.

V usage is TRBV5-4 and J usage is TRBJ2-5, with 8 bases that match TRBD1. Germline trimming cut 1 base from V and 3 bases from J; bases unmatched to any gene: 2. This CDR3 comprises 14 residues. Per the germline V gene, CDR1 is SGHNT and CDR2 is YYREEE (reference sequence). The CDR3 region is CASSLLTGEETQYF. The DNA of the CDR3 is TGTGCCAGCAGCTTGCTGACAGGGGAAGAGACCCAGTACTTC.

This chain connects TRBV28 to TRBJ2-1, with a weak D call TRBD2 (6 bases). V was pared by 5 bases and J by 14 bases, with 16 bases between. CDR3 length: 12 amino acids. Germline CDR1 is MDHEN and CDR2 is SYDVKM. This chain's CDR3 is CASSLTGLREFF. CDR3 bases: TGTGCCAGCAGTCTAACGGGACTCAGGGAGTTCTTC.

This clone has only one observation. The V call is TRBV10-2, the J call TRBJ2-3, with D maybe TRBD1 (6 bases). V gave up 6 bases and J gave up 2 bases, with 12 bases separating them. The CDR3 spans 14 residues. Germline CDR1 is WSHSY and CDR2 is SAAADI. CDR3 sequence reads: CASRALGATDTQYF. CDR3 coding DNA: TGCGCCAGCAGGGCCTTGGGGGCCACAGATACGCAGTATTTT.

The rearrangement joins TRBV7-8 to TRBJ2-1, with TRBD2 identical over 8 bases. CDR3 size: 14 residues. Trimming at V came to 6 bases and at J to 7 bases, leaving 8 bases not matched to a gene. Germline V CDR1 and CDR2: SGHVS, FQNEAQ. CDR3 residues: CASRTAGDRNEQFF. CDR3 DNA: TGTGCCAGCAGAACAGCGGGAGATAGGAATGAGCAGTTCTTC.

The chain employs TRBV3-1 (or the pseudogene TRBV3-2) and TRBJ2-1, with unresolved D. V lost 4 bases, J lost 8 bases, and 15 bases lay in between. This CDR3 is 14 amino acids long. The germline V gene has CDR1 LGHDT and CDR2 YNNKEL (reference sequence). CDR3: CASSPSRSPHEQFF. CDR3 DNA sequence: TGTGCCAGCAGCCCCTCTAGGAGCCCTCATGAGCAGTTCTTC.

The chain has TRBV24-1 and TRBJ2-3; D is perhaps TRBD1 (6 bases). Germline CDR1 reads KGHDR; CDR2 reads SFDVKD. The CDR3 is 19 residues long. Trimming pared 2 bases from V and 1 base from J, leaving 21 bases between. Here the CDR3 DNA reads TGTGCCACCAGTGATTCATTAAACAGGGAAAGTATGCGCACAGATACGCAGTATTTT. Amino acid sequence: CATSDSLNRESMRTDTQYF.

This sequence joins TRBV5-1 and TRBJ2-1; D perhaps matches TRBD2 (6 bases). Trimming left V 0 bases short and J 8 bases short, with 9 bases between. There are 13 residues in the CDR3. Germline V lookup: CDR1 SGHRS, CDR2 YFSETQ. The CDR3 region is CASSLVRGHEQFF. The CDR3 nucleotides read TGCGCCAGCAGCTTGGTGCGGGGCCATGAGCAGTTCTTC.

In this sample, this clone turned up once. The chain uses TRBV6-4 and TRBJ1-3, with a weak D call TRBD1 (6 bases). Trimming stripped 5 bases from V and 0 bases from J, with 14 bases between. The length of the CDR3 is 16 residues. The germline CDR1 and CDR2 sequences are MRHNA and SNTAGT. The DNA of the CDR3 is TGTGCCAGCAGTCCACCGGGACACAGCTCTGGAAACACCATATATTTT. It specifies CASSPPGHSSGNTIYF.

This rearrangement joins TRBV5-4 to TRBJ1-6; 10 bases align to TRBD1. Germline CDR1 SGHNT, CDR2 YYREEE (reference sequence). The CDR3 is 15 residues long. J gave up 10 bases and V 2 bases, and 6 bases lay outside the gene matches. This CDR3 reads CASSLWTGGGSPLHF. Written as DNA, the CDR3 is TGTGCCAGCAGCTTATGGACAGGGGGAGGGTCACCCCTCCACTTT.

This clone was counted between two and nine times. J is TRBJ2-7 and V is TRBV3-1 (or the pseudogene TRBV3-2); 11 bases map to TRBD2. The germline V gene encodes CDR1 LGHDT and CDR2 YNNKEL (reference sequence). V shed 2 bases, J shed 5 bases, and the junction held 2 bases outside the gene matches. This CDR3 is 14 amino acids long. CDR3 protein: CASSQIAGGNEQYF. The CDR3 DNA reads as TGTGCCAGCAGCCAAATAGCGGGAGGGAACGAGCAGTACTTC.

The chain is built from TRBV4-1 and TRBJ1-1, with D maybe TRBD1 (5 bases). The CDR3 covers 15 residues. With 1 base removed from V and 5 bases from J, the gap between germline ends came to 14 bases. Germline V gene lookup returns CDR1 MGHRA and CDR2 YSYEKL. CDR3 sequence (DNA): TGCGCCAGCAGCCAAGCGGGACTCCGAAGAACTGAAGCTTTCTTT. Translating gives CASSQAGLRRTEAFF.

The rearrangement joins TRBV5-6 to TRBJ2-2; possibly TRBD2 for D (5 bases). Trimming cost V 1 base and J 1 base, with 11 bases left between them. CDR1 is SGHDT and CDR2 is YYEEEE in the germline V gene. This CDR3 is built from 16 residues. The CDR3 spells CASSLRGPRNTGELFF. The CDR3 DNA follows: TGTGCCAGCAGCTTGAGAGGGCCAAGGAACACCGGGGAGCTGTTTTTT.

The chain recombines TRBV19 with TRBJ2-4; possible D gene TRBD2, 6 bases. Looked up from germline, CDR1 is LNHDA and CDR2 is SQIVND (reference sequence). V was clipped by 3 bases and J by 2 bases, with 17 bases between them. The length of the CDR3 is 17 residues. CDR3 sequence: CASSIFNGGNSKNIQYF. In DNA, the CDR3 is TGTGCCAGTAGTATCTTCAACGGGGGAAATTCCAAAAACATTCAGTACTTC. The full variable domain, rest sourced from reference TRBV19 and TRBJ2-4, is DGGITQSPKYLFRKEGQNVTLSCEQNLNHDAMYWYRQDPGQGLRLIYYSQIVNDFQKGDIAEGYSVSREKKESFPLTVTSAQKNPTAFYLCASSIFNGGNSKNIQYFGAGTRLSVL.

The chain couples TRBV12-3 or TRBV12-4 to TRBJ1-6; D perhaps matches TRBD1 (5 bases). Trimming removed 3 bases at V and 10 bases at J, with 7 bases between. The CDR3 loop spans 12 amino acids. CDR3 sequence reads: CASSLWGSPLHF. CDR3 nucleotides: TGTGCCAGCAGTTTGTGGGGCTCACCCCTCCACTTT.

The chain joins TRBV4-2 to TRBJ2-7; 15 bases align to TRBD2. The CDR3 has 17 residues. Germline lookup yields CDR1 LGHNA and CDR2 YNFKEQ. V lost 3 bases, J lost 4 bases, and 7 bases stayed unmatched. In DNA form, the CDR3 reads TGTGCCAGCAGCCAGAGTTTTGGACTAGCGGGAGGGTACGAGCAGTACTTC. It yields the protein CASSQSFGLAGGYEQYF.